The table lists the clone carrying this T cell receptor beta chain with a few counts. One junction end does not reproduce the germline sequence, and a read error may be involved. Germline values: CDR1 MDHEN, CDR2 SYDVKM. The CDR3 is made up of 15 amino acids. This sample stems from a study of T cells in Graves' hyperthyroidism and ophthalmopathy. What was amplified from RNA transcripts were TCR beta CDR3 regions. First-round RT-PCR with HTBI primers amplified the TCR CDR3 region. Each CDR3 protein gets one entry after TCRdb re-called the multiplex PCR reads with MiXCR. The repertoire holds 600,000 to 750,000 distinct CDR3 sequences, with about 18% as singletons.

The TCR was taken from a man aged 45 to 65 with Graves' hyperthyroidism. The sequencing sample was made of blood. The V gene is TRBV28, the J gene TRBJ2-3; 8 bases match TRBD1. The CDR3 spells CASGDDRGNTGTQYF. For the CDR3, the DNA is TGTGCCAGCGGCGACGACAGGGGAAACACAGGTACGCAGTATTTT.